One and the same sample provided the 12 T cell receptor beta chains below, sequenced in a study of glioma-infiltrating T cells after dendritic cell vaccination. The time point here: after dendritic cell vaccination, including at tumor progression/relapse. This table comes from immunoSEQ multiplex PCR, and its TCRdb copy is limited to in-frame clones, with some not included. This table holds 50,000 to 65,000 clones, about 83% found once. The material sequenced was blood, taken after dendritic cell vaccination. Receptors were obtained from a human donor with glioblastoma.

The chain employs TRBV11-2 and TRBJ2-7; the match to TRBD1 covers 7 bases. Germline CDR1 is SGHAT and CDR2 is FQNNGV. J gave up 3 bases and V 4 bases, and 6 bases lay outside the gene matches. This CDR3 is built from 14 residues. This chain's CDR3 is CASSSTGVLYEQYF. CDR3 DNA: TGTGCCAGCAGCTCCACAGGGGTACTCTACGAGCAGTACTTC.

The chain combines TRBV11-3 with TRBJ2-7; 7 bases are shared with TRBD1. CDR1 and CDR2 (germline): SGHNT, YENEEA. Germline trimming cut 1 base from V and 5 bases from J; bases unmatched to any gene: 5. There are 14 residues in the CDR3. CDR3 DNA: TGTGCCAGCAGCTTAGGAGGGGGCACGGACGAGCAGTACTTC. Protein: CASSLGGGTDEQYF.

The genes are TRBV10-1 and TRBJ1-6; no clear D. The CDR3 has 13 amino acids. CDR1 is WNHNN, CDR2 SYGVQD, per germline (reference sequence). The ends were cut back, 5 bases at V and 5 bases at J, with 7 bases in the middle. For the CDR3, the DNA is TGCGCCAGCAGTCCAGGTGATAATTCACCCCTCCACTTT. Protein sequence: CASSPGDNSPLHF.

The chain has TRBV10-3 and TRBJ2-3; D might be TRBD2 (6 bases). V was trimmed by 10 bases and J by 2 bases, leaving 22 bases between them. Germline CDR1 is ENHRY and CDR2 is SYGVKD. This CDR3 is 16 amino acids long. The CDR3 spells CATATSTGTATDTQYF. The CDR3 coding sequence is TGTGCCACCGCTACCTCAACCGGGACTGCCACAGATACGCAGTATTTT.

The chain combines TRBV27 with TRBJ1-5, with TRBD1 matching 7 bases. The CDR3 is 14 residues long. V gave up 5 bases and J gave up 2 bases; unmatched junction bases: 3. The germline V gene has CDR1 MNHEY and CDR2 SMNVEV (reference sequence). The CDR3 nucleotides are TGTGCCAGCAGTCCTGGACAGGGCAATCAGCCCCAGCATTTT. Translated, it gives CASSPGQGNQPQHF.

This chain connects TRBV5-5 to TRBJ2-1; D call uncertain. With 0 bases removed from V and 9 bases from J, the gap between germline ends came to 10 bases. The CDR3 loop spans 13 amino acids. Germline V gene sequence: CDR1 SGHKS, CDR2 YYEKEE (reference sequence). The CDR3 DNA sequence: TGTGCCAGCAGCTTGGTTAGCACGGGTGAGCAGTTCTTC. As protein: CASSLVSTGEQFF.

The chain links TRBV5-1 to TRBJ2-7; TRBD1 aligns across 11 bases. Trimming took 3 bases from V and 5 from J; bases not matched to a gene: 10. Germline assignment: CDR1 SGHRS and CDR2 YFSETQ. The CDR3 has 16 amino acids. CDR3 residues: CASSWDRDRGNNEQYF. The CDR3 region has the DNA TGCGCCAGCAGCTGGGACCGGGACAGGGGGAACAACGAGCAGTACTTC.

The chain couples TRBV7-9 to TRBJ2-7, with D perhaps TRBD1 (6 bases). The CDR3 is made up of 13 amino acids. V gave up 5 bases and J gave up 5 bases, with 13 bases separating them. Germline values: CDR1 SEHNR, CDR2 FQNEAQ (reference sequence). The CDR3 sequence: CASSPETGHEQYF. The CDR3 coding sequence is TGTGCCAGCAGCCCCGAAACAGGGCACGAGCAGTACTTC. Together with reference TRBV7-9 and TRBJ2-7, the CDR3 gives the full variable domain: DTGVSQNPRHKITKRGQNVTFRCDPISEHNRLYWYRQTLGQGPEFLTYFQNEAQLEKSRLLSDRFSAERPKGSFSTLEIQRTEQGDSAMYLCASSPETGHEQYFGPGTRLTVT.

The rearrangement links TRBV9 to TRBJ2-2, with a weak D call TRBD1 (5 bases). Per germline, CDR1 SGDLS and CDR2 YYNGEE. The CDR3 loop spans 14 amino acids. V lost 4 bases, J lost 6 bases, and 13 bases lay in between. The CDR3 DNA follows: TGTGCCAGCAGCCATCTAGGGGTTCCCGGGGAGCTGTTTTTT. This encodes CASSHLGVPGELFF.

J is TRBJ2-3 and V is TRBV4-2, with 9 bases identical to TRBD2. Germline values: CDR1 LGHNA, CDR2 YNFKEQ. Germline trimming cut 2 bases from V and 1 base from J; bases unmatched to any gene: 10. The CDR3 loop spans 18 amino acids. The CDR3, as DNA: TGTGCCAGCAGCCAAAGGGCCCCGGGACTAGCTGGCACAGATACGCAGTATTTT. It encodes CASSQRAPGLAGTDTQYF.

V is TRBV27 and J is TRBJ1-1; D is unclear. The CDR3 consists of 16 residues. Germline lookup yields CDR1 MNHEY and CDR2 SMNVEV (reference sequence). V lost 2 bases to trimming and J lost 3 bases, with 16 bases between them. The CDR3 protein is CASSLSYREVDTEAFF. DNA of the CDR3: TGTGCCAGCAGTTTAAGTTATCGGGAAGTTGACACTGAAGCTTTCTTT.

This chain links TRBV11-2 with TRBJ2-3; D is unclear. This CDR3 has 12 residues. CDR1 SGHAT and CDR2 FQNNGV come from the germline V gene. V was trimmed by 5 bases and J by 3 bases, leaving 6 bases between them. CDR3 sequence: CASSQRTDTQYF. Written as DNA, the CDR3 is TGTGCCAGCAGCCAGAGGACAGATACGCAGTATTTT.